This T cell receptor beta chain was profiled in a study of T cells in Graves' hyperthyroidism and ophthalmopathy (dated by TCRdb to the late 2010s). Regarding the complete study: Peripheral blood samples were taken at the time of initial diagnosis, prior to any treatment. A discovery cohort of around 98 patients, roughly 45 with Graves' ophthalmopathy and about 58 with stable Graves' hyperthyroidism, was used to find distinguishing TCR V-J signatures. Prospective prediction of ophthalmopathy was tested in an independent validation cohort consisting of 18 hyperthyroidism patients and around 16 patients who later progressed to ophthalmopathy. The 100 discovery patients were randomly split 7:3 into training and test sets. Thyroid tissue and blood T-cell repertoires from over 5 Graves' hyperthyroidism patients were also compared in the study. After sampling, hyperthyroidism patients received methimazole starting at 30 mg daily, and ophthalmopathy patients received high-dose intravenous methylprednisolone. The paper reports TCR Vbeta CDR3 sequencing of 140 or so peripheral blood samples: 43 ophthalmopathy, roughly 74 hyperthyroidism and 17 progressor patients. The investigation overall reported the following: Sample size was not statistically predetermined, and investigators were not blinded to group allocation. In cross-validation, a model built on a 13 V-J signature told ophthalmopathy apart from stable hyperthyroidism with 87.88% sensitivity and roughly 83% specificity, and in testing the same model reached 80%/75%. In validation, the model predicted progression to ophthalmopathy with 60% to 71% sensitivity and around 72% specificity, a median of about 6 months before onset. Blood samples also contained most of the expanded thyroid clonotypes (frequency above 0.001), which suggests that blood repertoires may reflect thyroid immune responses.

Ophthalmopathy patients had moderately to severely active disease, with a Clinical Activity Score of 3 or more, a NOSPECS grade of 4 or more, and a disease duration of less than 3 months. Exclusion was applied to patients with uncontrolled infections, other autoimmune diseases, pregnancy or lactation. Diagnoses relied on clinical symptoms, serum thyroxine and TRAb, thyroid ultrasound and orbital computed tomography. Ficoll-Paque density gradient centrifugation was used to isolate PBMCs from approximately 10 ml of fresh peripheral blood. Total RNA was extracted with Trizol reagent, and quality was checked on an Agilent 2100 Bioanalyzer. The TCR beta CDR3 regions were amplified from RNA transcripts. For the first round of RT-PCR on the TCR CDR3, the HTBI primer set was used together with the Qiagen OneStep RT-PCR kit. The libraries were constructed in a second round of multiplex PCR and then size-selected and purified. Libraries were sequenced paired-end with 100 bp reads on an Illumina HiSeq2000. Regarding the original processing steps: SOAPnuke was used to process the raw data, throwing out any read that contained adapters or uncalled bases, had a mean Phred below 15, or lacked an exact constant-primer or identifier match. COPE v1.2.5 was used to merge the high-quality paired reads, and each unique nucleotide sequence was defined as a clonotype. MiTCR v1.1 was used to align clonotypes to the IMGT TRBV, TRBD and TRBJ reference segments. The analysis was restricted to V-J combinations with a frequency above 0.0001, which together covered 99% to 99.2% of the repertoires. A TCS score was defined as the ratio between F50 (clonal expansion) and ExV (chaos), using BLOSUM62-based TCRdist between CDR3 peptides within each V-J. Welch's t-statistics and random forest reduced 500 to 650 V-J features to 10 to 15, which were used in a naive Bayes classifier (R e1071). The raw public data were reprocessed by TCRdb itself: fastp quality trimming at Q25, MiXCR clonotype calling, in-frame beta chains only. Identical CDR3 protein sequences are pooled into one entry, listed with their most common genes and DNA. TCRdb's processing, not the study's, gives the V and J calls here. For this sample the table gives nearly 250,000 distinct CDR3 sequences, of which approximately 23% were detected only once. The ten largest make up about a third of the sample.

Trimming leaves V shorter by 2 bases and J shorter by 4 bases, with the junction holding 7 bases beyond the gene matches. The CDR3 contains 16 residues, cysteine and phenylalanine counted. Only CDR3 DNA is held: 48 bases, read in frame from base 1. The germline V gene (reference sequence) yields DFQATT for CDR1 and SNEGSKA for CDR2. This clonotype came up many times. No cognate antigen has been identified for it. No base quality information exists; no much larger clone differs at one position. Recombination connected TRBV20-1 to TRBJ2-7; TRBD2 fits 14 bases in the junction. Sequencing used blood. This sequence originates from a woman aged 40 to 55 with Graves' ophthalmopathy. The CDR3: CSARRRTSGRSYEQYF. The DNA reads as follows: TGCAGTGCTAGAAGGAGGACTAGCGGGAGGTCATACGAGCAGTACTTC.